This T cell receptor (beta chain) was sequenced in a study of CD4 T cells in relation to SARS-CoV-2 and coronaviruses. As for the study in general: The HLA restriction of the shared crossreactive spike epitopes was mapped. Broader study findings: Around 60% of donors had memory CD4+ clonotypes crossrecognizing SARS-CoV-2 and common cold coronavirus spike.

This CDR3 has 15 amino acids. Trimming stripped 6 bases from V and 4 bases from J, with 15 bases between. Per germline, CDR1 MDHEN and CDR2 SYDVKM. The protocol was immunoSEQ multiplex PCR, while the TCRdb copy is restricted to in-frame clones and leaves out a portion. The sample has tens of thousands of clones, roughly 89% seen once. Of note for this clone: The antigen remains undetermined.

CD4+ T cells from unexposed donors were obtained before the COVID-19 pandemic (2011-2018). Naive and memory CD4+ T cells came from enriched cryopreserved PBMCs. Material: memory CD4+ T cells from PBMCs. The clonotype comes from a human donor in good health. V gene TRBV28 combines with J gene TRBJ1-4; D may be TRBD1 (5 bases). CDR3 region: CASRNYLGGNEKLFF. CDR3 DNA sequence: TGTGCCAGCAGAAACTACCTGGGGGGTAATGAAAAACTGTTTTTT. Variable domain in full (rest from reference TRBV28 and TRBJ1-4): DVKVTQSSRYLVKRTGEKVFLECVQDMDHENMFWYRQDPGLGLRLIYFSYDVKMKEKGDIPEGYSVSREKKERFSLILESASTNQTSMYLCASRNYLGGNEKLFFGSGTQLSVL.